The rows below give T cell receptor beta chains drawn from one sample of a study of CD4 T cells in relation to SARS-CoV-2 and coronaviruses. Assay used: immunoSEQ multiplex PCR; TCRdb lists only in-frame clones, some missing. The repertoire holds around 35,000 clones, with less than 85% as singletons. The antigens of these receptors remain unknown. The sample was naive CD4+ T cells from PBMCs, cultured in vitro. The source of these receptors is an adult with COVID-19. The CDR3 runs from the conserved cysteine through the conserved F or W. D genes are given only for firm matches. Part of the rows lack a size; the others show once, few, many or a class for expanded clones.

TRBJ2-7 | NA | once | TRBV20-1 | TGCAGTGCTAGTTATATCAGTACCTACGAGCAGTACTTC | CSASYISTYEQYF
TRBJ2-7 | NA | NA | TRBV19 | TGTGCCAGTAGTAATTCCCACGAGCAGTACTTC | CASSNSHEQYF
TRBJ2-2 | NA | NA | TRBV19 | TGTGCCAGTAGTCAGTTTTGGGGGGTAGCGAACACCGGGGAGCTGTTTTTT | CASSQFWGVANTGELFF
TRBJ2-2 | TRBD1 | few | TRBV5-1 | TGCGCCAGCAGCTTACAGGGGGCCGGGGAGCTGTTTTTT | CASSLQGAGELFF
TRBJ2-1 | NA | NA | TRBV9 | TGTGCCAGCAGCCTCGCGGGACCTCTCAATGAGCAGTTCTTC | CASSLAGPLNEQFF
TRBJ2-1 | NA | NA | TRBV11-2 | TGTGCCAGCAGCGCCGCCGGGTCCAGGGTCCCCAAAGACCCGTTCTTC | CASSAAGSRVPKDPFF
TRBJ2-7 | TRBD1 | NA | TRBV19 | TGTGCCTACCGGGACAGGGGGACCTACGAGCAGTACTTC | CAYRDRGTYEQYF
TRBJ2-7 | NA | NA | TRBV5-4 | TGTGCCAGCAGCTCTCTCTCGGGAGTATACGAGCAGTACTTC | CASSSLSGVYEQYF
TRBJ2-6 | NA | NA | TRBV6-2/TRBV6-3 | TGTGCCAGCAGTCCAGACGGACCATCTGGGGCCAACGTCCTGACTTTC | CASSPDGPSGANVLTF
TRBJ2-3 | TRBD2 | NA | TRBV30 | TGTGCCTGGAGTTCCGGGACTAGCGGAGATACGCAGTATTTT | CAWSSGTSGDTQYF
TRBJ2-2 | TRBD1 | few | TRBV7-6 | TGTGCCAGCAGCTTGACCGGGACAGCGAACACCGGGGAGCTGTTTTTT | CASSLTGTANTGELFF
TRBJ2-1 | NA | few | TRBV6-2/TRBV6-3 | TGTGCCAGCAGTAGCCATGAGCAGTTCTTC | CASSSHEQFF
TRBJ2-7 | TRBD2 | NA | TRBV9 | TGTGCCAGCAGCGCCGGACTAGCGGCGAGCTACGAGCAGTACTTC | CASSAGLAASYEQYF
TRBJ2-1 | TRBD1 | NA | TRBV4-1 | TGCGCCAGCAGCCCCGGGACAGGGGGACAAAATGAGCAGTTCTTC | CASSPGTGGQNEQFF
TRBJ2-3 | NA | NA | TRBV6-5 | TGTGCCAGCGACGTAGAAAGTACAGATACGCAGTATTTT | CASDVESTDTQYF
TRBJ2-1 | NA | NA | TRBV6-2/TRBV6-3 | TGTGCCAGCAGTTACCTGAGCTCCTACAATGAGCAGTTCTTC | CASSYLSSYNEQFF
TRBJ1-3 | TRBD1 | NA | TRBV28 | TGTGCCAGCAGTCCCCTGACAGGGCTCGGTTCTGGAAACACCATATATTTT | CASSPLTGLGSGNTIYF
TRBJ2-3 | TRBD2 | NA | TRBV28 | TGTGCCAGCAGCCCAAGGGGGGTTCGTAGCGGGAGCTCTTATTTT | CASSPRGVRSGSSYF
TRBJ2-3 | NA | NA | TRBV5-6 | TGTGCCAGCAGCTTGCTCTCGAGCACAGATACGCAGTATTTT | CASSLLSSTDTQYF
TRBJ2-7 | NA | once | TRBV10-3 | TGTGCCTCCAGTGTTGCCTACGAGCAGTACTTC | CASSVAYEQYF
TRBJ1-6 | TRBD1 | few | TRBV28 | TGTGCCAGCAGTACACCGGGACAGGGCAATTCACCCCTCCACTTT | CASSTPGQGNSPLHF
TRBJ2-3 | TRBD2 | NA | TRBV15 | TGTGCCACCAGCAGAGATCCGGGACTAGCGAAATTATATACGCAGTATTTT | CATSRDPGLAKLYTQYF
TRBJ2-1 | TRBD1 | NA | TRBV3-1/TRBV3-2 | TGTGCCACTCGGGACAGAGCCTACAATGAGCAGTTCTTC | CATRDRAYNEQFF
TRBJ1-4 | NA | NA | TRBV4-3 | TGCGCCAGCAGCCAAGATAGATCCCCCGTCGGCGCCGGTGAAAAACTGTTTTTT | CASSQDRSPVGAGEKLFF
TRBJ2-1 | NA | NA | TRBV3-1/TRBV3-2 | TGTGCCAGCAGTCCTCTTATAGGGGCACTTTTAGGGGAGCAGTTCTTC | CASSPLIGALLGEQFF
TRBJ2-7 | NA | NA | TRBV27 | TGTGCCAGCAGTACCTGGGACACGGGGGAGCAGTACTTC | CASSTWDTGEQYF
TRBJ2-1 | NA | NA | TRBV15 | TGTGCCACCAGCAGAGTCTCTGTCGGGAGCTACAATGAGCAGTTCTTC | CATSRVSVGSYNEQFF
TRBJ1-1 | TRBD1 | NA | TRBV7-2 | TGTGCCAGCAGCTTAGGGACAGGGGGGGCTTTCTTT | CASSLGTGGAFF
TRBJ1-4 | NA | NA | TRBV28 | TGTGCCAGCAGTTTAGTTACCCGGACTGAAAAACTGTTTTTT | CASSLVTRTEKLFF
TRBJ2-7 | NA | once | TRBV18 | TGTGCCAGCTCACTGGGGTTTGGGAGCTCCTACGAGCAGTACTTC | CASSLGFGSSYEQYF
TRBJ1-1 | NA | NA | TRBV27 | TGTGCCAGCAGTTCCCAGGGGCGAAACACTGAAGCTTTCTTT | CASSSQGRNTEAFF
TRBJ2-3 | NA | NA | TRBV28 | TGTGCCAGCAGTTTAGAGAGGGGGGTTAGTTCCGATACGCAGTATTTT | CASSLERGVSSDTQYF
TRBJ1-3 | NA | NA | TRBV18 | TGTGCCAGCTCACCGCCACTGCTGAGGCTAGAAAACACCATATATTTT | CASSPPLLRLENTIYF
TRBJ1-6 | NA | NA | TRBV9 | TGTGCCAGCAGCGTAGGGTCTGGCAATTCACCCCTCCACTTT | CASSVGSGNSPLHF
TRBJ2-1 | NA | few | TRBV7-2 | TGTGCCAGCAGCTTAGCAAATGAGCAGTTCTTC | CASSLANEQFF